A selection of T cell receptor beta chains follows, all from one sample in a study of shared clonotypes between healthy human individuals. Assay used: immunoSEQ multiplex PCR; TCRdb lists only in-frame clones, some missing. The data contain under 2,500,000 clones, approximately 96% of them singletons. Material for sequencing was naive CD4+ T cells sorted from blood. Source of these receptors: a man younger than 30 in good health. CDR3s leave out the opening cysteine and the closing phenylalanine or tryptophan. Each record gives: V gene, J gene, CDR3 protein.

TRBV6-5	TRBJ2-7	ASRPGQGVGEQY
TRBV6-1	TRBJ1-6	ASRDRGSGFALH
TRBV7-2	TRBJ2-1	ASSSDRGSYNEQF
TRBV7-9	TRBJ2-5	ASSPTRETQY
TRBV15	TRBJ2-3	ATSGDRGAGTDTQY
TRBV28	TRBJ1-5	ASSFSDRVNQPQH
TRBV6-1	TRBJ1-1	ASSLEEIEAEAF
TRBV11-2	TRBJ2-2	ASSLAAPGELF
TRBV11-3	TRBJ1-2	ASSLSGEGYT
TRBV5-1	TRBJ1-1	ASSLKGAINTEAF
TRBV28	TRBJ2-2	ASSFSRPNTGELF
TRBV15	TRBJ1-2	ATSGTGTGLGGYT
TRBV6-1	TRBJ2-2	ASSVQGGGELF
TRBV5-1	TRBJ2-2	ASGTGGTGELF
TRBV19	TRBJ1-4	ASSTTGEANEKLF
TRBV5-6	TRBJ1-2	ASSWGQGYGYT
TRBV5-1	TRBJ2-7	ASGNRGTGASEQY
TRBV9	TRBJ1-3	ASSVESSGNTIY
TRBV4-1	TRBJ1-2	ASSHPEVYGQEGDYGYT
TRBV4-3	TRBJ1-5	ASSQEPYSNQPQH
TRBV6-6	TRBJ2-3	ASISRAFSTDTQY
TRBV7-2	TRBJ2-2	ASSSTGSGELF
TRBV10-3	TRBJ1-4	AKSPVAGRTP
TRBV4-3	TRBJ1-2	ASSRDQGADGYT
TRBV29-1	TRBJ2-3	SVGITSTDTQY
TRBV9	TRBJ2-1	ASSVIGDEQF
TRBV7-9	TRBJ1-1	ASSFVENTEAF
TRBV4-1	TRBJ1-6	ASSQVGGADNSPLH
TRBV19	TRBJ1-1	ASTVGHQNTEAF
TRBV9	TRBJ1-1	ASSTAAGGTEAF
TRBV6-5	TRBJ1-3	ASSNWGQVVGNTIY
TRBV6-4	TRBJ2-2	ASSDSRVGGTGELF
TRBV5-1	TRBJ1-3	ASSLGVTGVGNTIY
TRBV30	TRBJ2-3	AWSARQATQY
TRBV5-1	TRBJ2-7	ASSLTGQTYEQY
TRBV4-3	TRBJ2-7	ASSQELTHEQY
TRBV6-6	TRBJ1-4	ASSYGQPNEKLF
TRBV4-1	TRBJ1-2	ASSPSGTDYGYT
TRBV11-2	TRBJ2-7	ASSLDYEQY
TRBV28	TRBJ1-2	ASRRTGSNYGYT
TRBV10-3	TRBJ2-1	AISDPGQGGDNEQF
TRBV7-9	TRBJ1-1	ASSLGQGRPKAF
TRBV28	TRBJ2-2	ASSPGFLRGGTGELF
TRBV5-1	TRBJ1-2	ASSSDRDLNYGYT
TRBV30	TRBJ2-7	AWTPGQTIEQY
TRBV10-1	TRBJ1-6	ASSEWVNSPLH
TRBV7-2	TRBJ2-7	ASSLEEGSYEQY
TRBV4-3	TRBJ2-7	ASSRSRLSSYEQY
TRBV10-2	TRBJ2-5	ASSPTSGQETQY
TRBV6-6	TRBJ1-5	ASSTGGDQPQH
TRBV30	TRBJ1-1	AWSVQLEAF
TRBV30	TRBJ2-2	ACAGVTGELF
TRBV5-6	TRBJ1-1	ASSLRTGVFYTEAF
TRBV9	TRBJ2-7	ASSVAPGQGYEQY
TRBV5-4	TRBJ1-5	ASSGGQGLPQH
TRBV4-2	TRBJ2-2	ASSQEGGELF
TRBV9	TRBJ2-1	ASSVEGSYNEQF